This is a list of T cell receptor beta chains from one sample in a study of Graves' ophthalmopathy and Graves' hyperthyroidism. One entry per CDR3 protein, called by TCRdb with MiXCR from the multiplex PCR reads. The table shows approximately 380,000 distinct CDR3 sequences, with 20% to 25% occurring only once. Sequencing was performed on peripheral blood. Receptor source: a woman aged 18-29 years with stable Graves' hyperthyroidism. The CDR3 runs from the conserved cysteine through the conserved F or W. Fields, in order: clone size, D gene, V gene, J gene, CDR3 protein, CDR3 DNA. The D gene is left open where the match is weak. Expanded clones are given a class, and other clones once, few, many or no size at all.

many	-	TRBV2	TRBJ1-6	CASSATGYNSPLHF	TGTGCCAGCAGTGCAACCGGGTATAATTCACCCCTCCACTTT
-	-	TRBV12-3/TRBV12-4	TRBJ2-2	CASSLFRNTGELFF	TGTGCCAGCAGTTTATTCCGGAACACCGGGGAGCTGTTTTTT
many	TRBD1	TRBV29-1	TRBJ1-2	CSTPGQGGGGYTF	TGCAGCACTCCTGGACAGGGAGGTGGTGGCTACACCTTC
many	-	TRBV15	TRBJ1-5	CATSRYGAGQPQHF	TGTGCCACCAGCAGATACGGGGCTGGGCAGCCCCAGCATTTT
many	-	TRBV12-3/TRBV12-4	TRBJ1-1	CASSSGMGGGTEAFF	TGTGCCAGCAGTTCCGGGATGGGAGGGGGGACTGAAGCTTTCTTT
many	TRBD1	TRBV30	TRBJ1-1	CAWSRTGNTEAFF	TGTGCCTGGAGTCGGACAGGGAACACTGAAGCTTTCTTT
many	-	TRBV10-3	TRBJ2-5	CAISEDLGDITYQETQYF	TGTGCCATCAGTGAAGACCTAGGAGACATAACGTACCAAGAGACCCAGTACTTC
few	-	TRBV14	TRBJ2-7	CASSIGGWPHEQYF	TGTGCCAGCAGTATTGGCGGGTGGCCCCACGAGCAGTACTTC
-	-	TRBV6-1	TRBJ1-2	CASSEWSDRSYGYTF	TGTGCCAGCAGTGAATGGTCAGATAGGAGCTATGGCTACACCTTC
many	TRBD1	TRBV30	TRBJ1-2	CAWSVGGDGYTF	TGTGCCTGGAGTGTAGGGGGCGATGGCTACACCTTC
few	-	TRBV7-6	TRBJ2-2	CASSLVWGEDTGELFF	TGTGCCAGCAGCTTAGTCTGGGGGGAGGACACCGGGGAGCTGTTTTTT
few	-	TRBV27	TRBJ2-5	CASSWGWRETQYF	TGTGCCAGCAGTTGGGGATGGCGGGAGACCCAGTACTTC
many	-	TRBV12-3/TRBV12-4	TRBJ1-6	CASSLIWQGKGYNSPLHF	TGTGCCAGCAGTTTAATTTGGCAGGGTAAGGGGTATAATTCACCCCTCCACTTT
few	TRBD1	TRBV6-1	TRBJ1-2	CASSEQGAWYGYTF	TGTGCCAGCAGTGAACAGGGGGCCTGGTATGGCTACACCTTC
many	-	TRBV24-1	TRBJ2-7	CATSGQGMDEQYF	TGTGCCACCAGTGGGCAGGGGATGGACGAGCAGTACTTC
many	-	TRBV27	TRBJ1-2	CASSPLGNYGYTF	TGTGCCAGCAGCCCCTTAGGCAACTATGGCTACACCTTC
few	-	TRBV28	TRBJ2-7	CASTYSSPYEQYF	TGTGCCAGCACCTATTCGTCCCCATACGAGCAGTACTTC
many	-	TRBV20-1	TRBJ1-5	CSARAEGTIATPQHF	TGCAGTGCTAGAGCAGAGGGTACTATAGCGACTCCCCAGCATTTT